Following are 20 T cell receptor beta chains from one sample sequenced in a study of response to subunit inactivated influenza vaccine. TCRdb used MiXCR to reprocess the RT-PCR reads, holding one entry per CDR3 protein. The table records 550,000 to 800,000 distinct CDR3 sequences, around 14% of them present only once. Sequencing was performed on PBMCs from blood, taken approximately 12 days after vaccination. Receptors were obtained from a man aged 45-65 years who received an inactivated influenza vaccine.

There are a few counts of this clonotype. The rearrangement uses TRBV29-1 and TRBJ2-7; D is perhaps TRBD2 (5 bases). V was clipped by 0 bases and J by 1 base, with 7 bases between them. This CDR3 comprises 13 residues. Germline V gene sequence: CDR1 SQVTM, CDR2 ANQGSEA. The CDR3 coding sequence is TGCAGCGTTGAAGAGGAGGTATCCTACGAGCAGTACTTC. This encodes CSVEEEVSYEQYF.

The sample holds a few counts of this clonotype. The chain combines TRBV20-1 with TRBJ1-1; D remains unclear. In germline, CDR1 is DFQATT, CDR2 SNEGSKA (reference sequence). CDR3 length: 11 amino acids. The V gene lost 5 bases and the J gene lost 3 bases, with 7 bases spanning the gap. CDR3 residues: CSAAFDTEAFF. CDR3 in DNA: TGCAGTGCTGCATTTGACACTGAAGCTTTCTTT.

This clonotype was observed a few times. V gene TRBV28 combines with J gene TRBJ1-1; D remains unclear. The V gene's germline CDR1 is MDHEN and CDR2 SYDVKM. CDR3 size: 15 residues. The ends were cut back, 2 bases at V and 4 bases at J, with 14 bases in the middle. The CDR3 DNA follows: TGTGCCAGCAGTTTAACGGCCCGGGGAGGCACTGAAGCTTTCTTT. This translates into CASSLTARGGTEAFF.

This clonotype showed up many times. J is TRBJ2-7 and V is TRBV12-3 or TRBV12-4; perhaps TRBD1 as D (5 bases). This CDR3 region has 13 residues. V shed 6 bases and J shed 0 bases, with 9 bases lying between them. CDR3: CASRPTVSYEQYF. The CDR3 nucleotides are TGTGCCAGCAGACCGACAGTCTCCTACGAGCAGTACTTC.

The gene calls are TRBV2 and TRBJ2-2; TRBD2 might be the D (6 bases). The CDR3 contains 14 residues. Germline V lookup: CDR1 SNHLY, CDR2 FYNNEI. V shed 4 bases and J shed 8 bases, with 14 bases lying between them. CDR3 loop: CASSVLGSEGELFF. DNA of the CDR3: TGTGCCAGCAGTGTTCTCGGGAGCGAAGGGGAGCTGTTTTTT.

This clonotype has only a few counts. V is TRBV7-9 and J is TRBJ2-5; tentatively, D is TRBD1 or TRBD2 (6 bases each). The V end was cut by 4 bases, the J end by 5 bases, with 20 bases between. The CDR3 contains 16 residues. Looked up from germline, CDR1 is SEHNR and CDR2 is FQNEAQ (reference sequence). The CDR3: CASSSVQTGGTETQYF. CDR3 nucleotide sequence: TGTGCCAGCAGCTCGGTCCAGACAGGCGGGACCGAGACCCAGTACTTC.

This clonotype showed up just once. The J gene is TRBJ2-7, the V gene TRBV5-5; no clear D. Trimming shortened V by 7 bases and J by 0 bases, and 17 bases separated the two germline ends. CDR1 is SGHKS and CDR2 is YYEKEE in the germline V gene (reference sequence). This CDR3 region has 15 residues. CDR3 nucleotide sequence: TGTGCCAGCTCGGACGGCGGCATGAGCTCCTACGAGCAGTACTTC. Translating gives CASSDGGMSSYEQYF.

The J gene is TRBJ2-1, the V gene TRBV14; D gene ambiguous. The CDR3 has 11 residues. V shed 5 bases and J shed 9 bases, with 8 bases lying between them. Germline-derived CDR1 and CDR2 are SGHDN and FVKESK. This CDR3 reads CASSVMGEQFF. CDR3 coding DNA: TGTGCCAGCAGCGTCATGGGTGAGCAGTTCTTC.

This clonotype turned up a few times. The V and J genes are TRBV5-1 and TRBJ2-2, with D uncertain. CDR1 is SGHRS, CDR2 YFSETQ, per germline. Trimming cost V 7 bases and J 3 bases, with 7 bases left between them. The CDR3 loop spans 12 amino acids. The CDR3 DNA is TGCGCCAGCCGAGAGCACACCGGGGAGCTGTTTTTT. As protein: CASREHTGELFF.

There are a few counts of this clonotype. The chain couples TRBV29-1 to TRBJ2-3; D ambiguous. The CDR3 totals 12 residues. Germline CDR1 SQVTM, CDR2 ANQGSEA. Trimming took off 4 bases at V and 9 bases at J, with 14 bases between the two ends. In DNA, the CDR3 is TGCAGCGTTGCCAGACAAAGAAGCACGCAGTATTTT. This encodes CSVARQRSTQYF.

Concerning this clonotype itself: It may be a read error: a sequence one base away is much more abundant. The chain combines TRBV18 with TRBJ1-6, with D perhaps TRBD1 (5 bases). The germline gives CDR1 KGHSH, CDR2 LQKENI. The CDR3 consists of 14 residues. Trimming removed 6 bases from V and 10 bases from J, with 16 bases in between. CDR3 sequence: CASSLDWGRSPLHF. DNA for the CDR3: TGTGCCAGCTCCCTCGACTGGGGCCGATCACCCCTCCACTTT.

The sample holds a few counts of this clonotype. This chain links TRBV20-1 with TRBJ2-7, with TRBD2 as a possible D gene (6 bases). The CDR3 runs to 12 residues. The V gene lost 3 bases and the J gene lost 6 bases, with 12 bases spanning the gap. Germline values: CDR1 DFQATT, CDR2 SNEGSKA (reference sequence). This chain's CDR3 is CSASGSFAEQYF. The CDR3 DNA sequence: TGCAGTGCTAGCGGGAGCTTCGCCGAGCAGTACTTC.

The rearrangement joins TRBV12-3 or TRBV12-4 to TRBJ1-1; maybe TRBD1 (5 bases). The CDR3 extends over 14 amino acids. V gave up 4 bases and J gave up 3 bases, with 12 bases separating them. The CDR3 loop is CASSYDSSYTEAFF. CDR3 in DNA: TGTGCCAGCAGTTACGACAGTAGCTACACTGAAGCTTTCTTT.

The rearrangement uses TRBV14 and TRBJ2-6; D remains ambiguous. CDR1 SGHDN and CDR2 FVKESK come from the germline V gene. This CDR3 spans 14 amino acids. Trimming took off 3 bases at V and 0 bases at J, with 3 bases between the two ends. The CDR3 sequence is CASSQVSGANVLTF. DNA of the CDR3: TGTGCCAGCAGCCAGGTCTCTGGGGCCAACGTCCTGACTTTC. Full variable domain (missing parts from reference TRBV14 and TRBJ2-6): EAGVTQFPSHSVIEKGQTVTLRCDPISGHDNLYWYRRVMGKEIKFLLHFVKESKQDESGMPNNRFLAERTGGTYSTLKVQPAELEDSGVYFCASSQVSGANVLTFGAGSRLTVL.

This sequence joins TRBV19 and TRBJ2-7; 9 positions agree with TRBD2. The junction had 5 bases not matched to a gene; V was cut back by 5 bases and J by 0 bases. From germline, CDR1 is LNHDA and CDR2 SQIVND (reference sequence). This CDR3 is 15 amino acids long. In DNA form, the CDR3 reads TGTGCCAGTAGTCCCGAAGCGGGGGGCTCCTACGAGCAGTACTTC. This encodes CASSPEAGGSYEQYF.

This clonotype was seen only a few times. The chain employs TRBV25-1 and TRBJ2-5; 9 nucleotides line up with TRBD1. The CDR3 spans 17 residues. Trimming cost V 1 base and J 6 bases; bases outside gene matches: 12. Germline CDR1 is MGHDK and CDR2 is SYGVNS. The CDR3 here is CASSESIGQGLKQTQYF. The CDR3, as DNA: TGTGCCAGCAGTGAATCTATAGGACAGGGGTTAAAACAGACCCAGTACTTC.

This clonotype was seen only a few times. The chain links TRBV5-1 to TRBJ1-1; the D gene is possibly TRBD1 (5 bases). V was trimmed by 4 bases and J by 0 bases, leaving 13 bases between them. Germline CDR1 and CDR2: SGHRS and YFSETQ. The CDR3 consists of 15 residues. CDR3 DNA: TGCGCCAGCAGCCGCGGGACGGCCATGAACACTGAAGCTTTCTTT. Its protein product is CASSRGTAMNTEAFF.

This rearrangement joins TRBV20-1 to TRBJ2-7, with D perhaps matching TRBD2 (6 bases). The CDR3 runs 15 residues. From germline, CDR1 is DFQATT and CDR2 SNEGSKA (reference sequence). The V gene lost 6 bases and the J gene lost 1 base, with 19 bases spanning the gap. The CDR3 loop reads CSAVSLASDSYEQYF. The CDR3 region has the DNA TGCAGTGCCGTTTCATTGGCTAGCGATTCCTACGAGCAGTACTTC.

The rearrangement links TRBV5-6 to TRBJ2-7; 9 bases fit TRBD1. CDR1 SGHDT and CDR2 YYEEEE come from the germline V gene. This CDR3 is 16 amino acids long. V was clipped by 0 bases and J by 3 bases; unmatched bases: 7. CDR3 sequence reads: CASSLATAGQGYEQYF. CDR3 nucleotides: TGTGCCAGCAGCTTGGCTACGGCGGGACAGGGCTACGAGCAGTACTTC.

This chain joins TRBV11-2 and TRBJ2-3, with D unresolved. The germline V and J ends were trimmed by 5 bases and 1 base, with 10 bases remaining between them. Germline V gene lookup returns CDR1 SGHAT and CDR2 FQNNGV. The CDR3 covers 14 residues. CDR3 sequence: CASSEGFGTDTQYF. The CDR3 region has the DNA TGTGCCAGCAGCGAAGGATTCGGCACAGATACGCAGTATTTT.